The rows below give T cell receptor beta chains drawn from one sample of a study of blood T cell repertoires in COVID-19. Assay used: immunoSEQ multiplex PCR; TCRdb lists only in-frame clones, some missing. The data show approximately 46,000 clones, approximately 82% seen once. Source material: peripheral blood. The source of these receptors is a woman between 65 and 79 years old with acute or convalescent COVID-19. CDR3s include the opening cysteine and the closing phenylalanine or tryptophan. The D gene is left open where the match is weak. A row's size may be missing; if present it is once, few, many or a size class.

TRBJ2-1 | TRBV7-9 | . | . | CASSPDGGSVEQFF | TGTGCCAGCAGCCCGGACGGAGGTTCGGTTGAGCAGTTCTTC
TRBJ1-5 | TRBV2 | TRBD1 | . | CASRFDREQPQHF | TGTGCCAGCAGGTTTGACAGGGAGCAGCCCCAGCATTTT
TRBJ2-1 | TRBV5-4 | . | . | CASSQQLGYNEQFF | TGTGCCAGCAGCCAGCAACTAGGCTACAATGAGCAGTTCTTC
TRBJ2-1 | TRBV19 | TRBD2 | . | CASSIGVAGVFTRENEQFF | TGTGCCAGTAGTATAGGCGTAGCGGGCGTTTTCACCAGGGAGAATGAGCAGTTCTTC
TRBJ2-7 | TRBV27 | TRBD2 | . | CASSSGLANYEQYF | TGTGCCAGCAGTTCGGGACTAGCGAACTACGAGCAGTACTTC
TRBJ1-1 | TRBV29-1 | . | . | CSVTDNKLNTEAFF | TGCAGCGTTACCGACAATAAGTTGAACACTGAAGCTTTCTTT
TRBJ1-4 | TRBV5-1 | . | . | CASSLVLGNNEKLFF | TGCGCCAGCAGCTTGGTACTCGGGAATAATGAAAAACTGTTTTTT
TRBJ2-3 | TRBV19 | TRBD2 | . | CASRRLAGDGTDTQYF | TGTGCCAGTAGAAGACTAGCGGGAGATGGGACAGATACGCAGTATTTT
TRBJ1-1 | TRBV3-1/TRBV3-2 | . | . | CASSQDPQGRDEAFF | TGTGCCAGCAGCCAAGATCCCCAGGGGAGGGATGAAGCTTTCTTT
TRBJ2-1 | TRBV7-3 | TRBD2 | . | CASSDTAGGGNEQFF | TGTGCCAGCAGCGACACGGCGGGAGGGGGTAATGAGCAGTTCTTC
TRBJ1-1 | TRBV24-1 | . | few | CATSDLNREGSNTEAFF | TGTGCCACCAGTGACCTCAACAGGGAAGGGTCGAACACTGAAGCTTTCTTT
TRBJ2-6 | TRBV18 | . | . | CASSQRGSGANVLTF | TGTGCCAGCTCACAACGCGGCTCTGGGGCCAACGTCCTGACTTTC
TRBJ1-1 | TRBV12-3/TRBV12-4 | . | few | CASSQGKLTEAFF | TGTGCCAGCAGTCAGGGGAAGCTCACTGAAGCTTTCTTT
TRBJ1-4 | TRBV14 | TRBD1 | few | CASSHISGQGAEKLFF | TGTGCCAGCAGCCATATATCTGGTCAGGGGGCGGAAAAACTGTTTTTT
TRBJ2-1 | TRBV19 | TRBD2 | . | CASSTPSGVYNEQFF | TGTGCCAGTAGTACCCCTAGCGGGGTCTACAATGAGCAGTTCTTC
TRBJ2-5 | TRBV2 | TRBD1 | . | CASSVEGSDRGGAQYF | TGTGCCAGCAGTGTGGAGGGATCGGACAGGGGGGGAGCCCAGTACTTC
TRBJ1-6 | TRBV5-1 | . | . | CASSEGNYNSPLHF | TGCGCCAGCAGCGAGGGTAACTATAATTCACCCCTCCACTTT
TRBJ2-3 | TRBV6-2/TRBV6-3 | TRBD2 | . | CASSYPAGGLTDTQYF | TGTGCCAGCAGTTACCCAGCGGGAGGTCTCACAGATACGCAGTATTTT
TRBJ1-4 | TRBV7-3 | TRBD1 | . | CAGSPTGATNEKLFF | TGTGCCGGCAGCCCCACAGGGGCAACTAATGAAAAACTGTTTTTT
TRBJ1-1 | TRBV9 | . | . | CASSVSPENTEAFF | TGTGCCAGCAGCGTATCACCAGAGAACACTGAAGCTTTCTTT
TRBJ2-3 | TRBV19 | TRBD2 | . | CAVGRGDTQYF | TGTGCGGTCGGGAGGGGGGATACGCAGTATTTT
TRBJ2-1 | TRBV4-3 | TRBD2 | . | CASSLGGLAGHNEQFF | TGCGCCAGCAGCCTCGGAGGGCTAGCGGGACACAATGAGCAGTTCTTC
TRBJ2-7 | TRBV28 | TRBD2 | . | CASSLGLAGIYEQYF | TGTGCCAGCAGTTTGGGTCTAGCGGGTATCTACGAGCAGTACTTC
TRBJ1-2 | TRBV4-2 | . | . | CASSQVFDYGYTF | TGTGCCAGCAGTCAAGTATTTGACTATGGCTACACCTTC
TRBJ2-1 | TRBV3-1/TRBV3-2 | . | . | CASSLGGGKEQFF | TGTGCCAGCAGCCTGGGGGGAGGAAAGGAGCAGTTCTTC
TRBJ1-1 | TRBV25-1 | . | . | CASSKSTHPNTEAFF | TGTGCCAGCAGTAAATCAACACATCCGAACACTGAAGCTTTCTTT
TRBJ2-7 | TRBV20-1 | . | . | CSASQAHEQYF | TGCAGTGCTAGTCAAGCACACGAGCAGTACTTC
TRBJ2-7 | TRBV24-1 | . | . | CATSQTAYEQYF | TGTGCCACCAGTCAGACAGCTTACGAGCAGTACTTC
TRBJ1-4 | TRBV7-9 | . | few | CASSLYTATKGEKLFF | TGTGCCAGCAGCTTATATACAGCAACTAAGGGGGAAAAACTGTTTTTT
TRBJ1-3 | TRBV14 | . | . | CASSHLEVFSGNTIYF | TGTGCCAGCAGCCATTTAGAAGTATTCTCTGGAAACACCATATATTTT
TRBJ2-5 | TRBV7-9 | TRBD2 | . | CASKHDSGSDETQYF | TGTGCCAGCAAGCATGATAGCGGGAGTGACGAGACCCAGTACTTC
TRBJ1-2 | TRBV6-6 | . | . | CASRITAGNYGYTF | TGTGCCAGCAGGATTACGGCAGGAAACTATGGCTACACCTTC
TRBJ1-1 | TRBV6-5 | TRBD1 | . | CASSRDRSNTEAFF | TGTGCCAGCAGTAGGGACAGGTCGAACACTGAAGCTTTCTTT
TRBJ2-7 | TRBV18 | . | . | CASSPPQGKGHEQYF | TGTGCCAGCTCACCACCGCAGGGGAAGGGTCACGAGCAGTACTTC
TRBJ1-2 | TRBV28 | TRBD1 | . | CASTTGTGPYGYTF | TGTGCCAGCACTACCGGGACAGGGCCCTATGGCTACACCTTC
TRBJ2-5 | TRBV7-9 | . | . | CASSRGQLQETQYF | TGTGCCAGCAGCCGCGGACAGTTGCAAGAGACCCAGTACTTC
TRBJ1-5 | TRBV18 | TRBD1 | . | CASSKTGGRLSNQPQHF | TGTGCCAGCTCAAAGACAGGGGGGCGACTAAGCAATCAGCCCCAGCATTTT
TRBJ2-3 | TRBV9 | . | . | CASSVTVSTDTQYF | TGTGCCAGCAGCGTGACAGTTTCTACAGATACGCAGTATTTT
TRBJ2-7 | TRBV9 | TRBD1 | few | CASSVGDRGEQYF | TGTGCCAGCAGCGTAGGGGACAGGGGCGAGCAGTACTTC
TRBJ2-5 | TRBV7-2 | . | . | CASSSQVYETQYF | TGTGCCAGCAGCTCCCAGGTTTATGAGACCCAGTACTTC
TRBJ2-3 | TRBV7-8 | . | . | CASSPTLRGEVTDTQYF | TGTGCCAGCAGCCCCACACTCAGGGGCGAAGTCACAGATACGCAGTATTTT
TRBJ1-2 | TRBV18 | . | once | CASSPTSGVNGYTF | TGTGCCAGCTCACCGACTAGCGGGGTCAATGGCTACACCTTC
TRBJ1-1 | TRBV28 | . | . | CASTPTPGGSRTSNTEAFF | TGTGCCAGCACCCCTACCCCCGGGGGTTCAAGGACCTCCAACACTGAAGCTTTCTTT
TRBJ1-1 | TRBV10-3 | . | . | CAISVGVKEAFF | TGTGCCATCAGTGTTGGAGTTAAGGAAGCTTTCTTT
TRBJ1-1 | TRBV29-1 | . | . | CSVDGMNTEAFF | TGCAGCGTTGACGGGATGAACACTGAAGCTTTCTTT
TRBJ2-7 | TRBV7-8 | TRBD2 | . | CASSLEVAGAEQYF | TGTGCCAGCAGCTTAGAGGTAGCGGGAGCCGAGCAGTACTTC